This T cell receptor beta chain was sequenced during a study of cytomegalovirus exposure and HLA in healthy donors. This CDR3 has 15 amino acids. The ends lost 1 base at V and 4 bases at J; junction bases unmatched: 5. CDR1 is SGHDT, CDR2 YYEEEE, per germline. 13 Jbeta primers and 60 Vbeta primers were used for the PCR. Clones were sequenced by immunoSEQ multiplex PCR, and TCRdb holds only the in-frame ones, with some missing. The data contain around 150,000 clones, 77% of them seen just once; the ten biggest clones take up 4.9%. The chain is built from TRBV5-6 and TRBJ2-1, with TRBD1 identical over 7 bases. The receptor's source is a woman aged 45-59 years in good health and CMV-seronegative. Material: PBMCs. The CDR3 sequence is CASSLWGQSYNEQFF. CDR3 nucleotide sequence: TGTGCCAGCAGCTTGTGGGGACAGAGTTACAATGAGCAGTTCTTC.